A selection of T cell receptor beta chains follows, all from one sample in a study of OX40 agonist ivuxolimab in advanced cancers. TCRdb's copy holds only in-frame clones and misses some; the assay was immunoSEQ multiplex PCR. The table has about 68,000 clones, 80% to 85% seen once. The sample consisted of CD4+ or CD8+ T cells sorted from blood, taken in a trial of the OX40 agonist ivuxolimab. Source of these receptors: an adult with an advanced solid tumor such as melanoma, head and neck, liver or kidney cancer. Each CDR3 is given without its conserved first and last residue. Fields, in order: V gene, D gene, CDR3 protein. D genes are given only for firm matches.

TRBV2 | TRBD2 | ASRSSGAQETQY
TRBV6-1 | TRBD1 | ASSKDREETQY
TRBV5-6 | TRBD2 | ASTTSSGGTDTQY
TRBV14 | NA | ASSHGKYTIY
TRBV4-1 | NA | ASSQEGGPQH
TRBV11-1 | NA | ASSEDLISQGRYGYT
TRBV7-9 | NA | ASGDKANTGELF
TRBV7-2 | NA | ASSLEWGNTEAF
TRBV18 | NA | ASSPGEGSYGYT
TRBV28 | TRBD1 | ASSPSGQGASEQY
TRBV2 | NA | ASAPGPGKEGNTIY
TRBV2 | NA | ASSPGGQPQH
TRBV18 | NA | ASSRTDGYGYT
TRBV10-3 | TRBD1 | ATGQGESDEQY
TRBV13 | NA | ASSIWGGSGEQF
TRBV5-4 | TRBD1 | ASSMGQGNSPLH
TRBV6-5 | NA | ASSYSIFPLYGYT